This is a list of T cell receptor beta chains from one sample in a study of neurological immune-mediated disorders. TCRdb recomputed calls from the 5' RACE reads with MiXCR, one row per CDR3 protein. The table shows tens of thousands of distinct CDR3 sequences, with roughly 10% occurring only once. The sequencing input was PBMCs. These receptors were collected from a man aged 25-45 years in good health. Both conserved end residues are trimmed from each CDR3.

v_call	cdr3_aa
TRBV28	ASSLNSGGGAYEQY
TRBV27	ASSPLRTHPAYNSPLH
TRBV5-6	ASSLVGGMKDTQY
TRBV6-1	ASSEALLGGSSYEQY
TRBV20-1	SAPDARHMNTEAF
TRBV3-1	ASSPRQGLSGEKLF
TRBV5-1	ASSLVADSFNYGYT
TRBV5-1	ASSLDMAGDTKY
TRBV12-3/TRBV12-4	ASSLAGGYEQF
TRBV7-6	ASSISIYETQY
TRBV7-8	ASGPVANTGELF
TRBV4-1	ASSQEEVGRREVADTQY
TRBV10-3	AISESTSGSDTQY
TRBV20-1	SATQPNRGVLYEQY
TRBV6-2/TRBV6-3	ASSYQGSYEQY
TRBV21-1	ASSKDDRGGFKNIQY
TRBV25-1	ASSSGQGSNQPQH
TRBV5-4	ASSIGGLAGVYEQY
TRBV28	ASRTGTGPPSSTDTQY
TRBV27	ASSSSTSGAYNEQF
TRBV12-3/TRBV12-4	ASRPRSNEKLF
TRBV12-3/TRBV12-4	ASSWTSAETQY
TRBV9	ASSASSGLGNEQF
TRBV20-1	SAQAGPSGPF
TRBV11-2	ASEANEKLF
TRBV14	ASSRTGQGAFYEQY
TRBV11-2	ASSLGSGFPTEAF
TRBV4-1	ASSQDLGNLYNSPLH
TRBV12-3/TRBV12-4	ASSSQEVNQPQH
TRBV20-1	SASGRLNEQF
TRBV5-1	ASSLGLAGVEQY
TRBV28	ASSLDSYNEQF
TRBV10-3	AISETRDTQY
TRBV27	ASSYRRGYEQY
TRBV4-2	ASSQEAQRSSYEQY
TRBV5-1	ASSTGTSGRTDTQY
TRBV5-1	ASSLAGTGTSKNIQY
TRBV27	ASSLLGSGYEQY
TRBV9	ASSVSPSTDTQY
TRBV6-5	ASRISSYNEQF
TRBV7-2	ASSVQGGEKLF
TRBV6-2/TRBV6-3	ASSYTGTGELF
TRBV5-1	ASRGGGETQY
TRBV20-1	SAREGDAGRADTQY
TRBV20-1	SARFSGSFEQF
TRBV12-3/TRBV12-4	ASSGRAGSGANVLT
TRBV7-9	ASSLPTSGRARGKNIQY
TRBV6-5	ASNQKAYMSGELF
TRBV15	ATSRVRVAYEQY
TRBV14	ASSLAGRNNEQF
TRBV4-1	ASSDGTTSTDTQY
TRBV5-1	ASSPGLRGETQY
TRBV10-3	AISVQGAGELI
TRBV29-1	SVSTGETQY
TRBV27	ASSPLVGDTGELF